This T cell receptor beta chain was obtained from a study of T cell repertoires in cytomegalovirus infection. For the study at large: CMV epitopes used comprised recently identified HLA-C-restricted ones and well-studied HLA-B-restricted ones.

This CDR3 has 13 residues. The ends lost 8 bases at V and 1 base at J; junction bases unmatched: 0. TCRdb called the reads again in MiXCR, with one record for every CDR3 protein. The profile covers a few hundred thousand distinct CDR3 sequences, with 30% to 35% appearing a single time and about a sixth taken by the ten largest. This clonotype was observed many times. Its antigen is undetermined. This rearrangement joins TRBV12-3 or TRBV12-4 to TRBJ2-3; TRBD2 matches at 10 bases. The sequence was collected from a human donor in good health (CMV status not recorded). Some clones in this sample may be carry-over from other donors' samples. This specimen consisted of cultured PBMCs, obtained from culture after CMV antigen stimulation. This chain's CDR3 is CASGTSGTDTQYF. Here the CDR3 DNA reads TGTGCCAGCGGGACTAGCGGCACAGATACGCAGTATTTT.